The entry below describes one TCR beta chain. Its antigen remains unknown. Only in-frame clones appear in the TCRdb table, and some are missing; sequencing was by immunoSEQ multiplex PCR. Of around 130,000 clones in the sample, 93% are singletons; the top ten hold around 0.91%. This CDR3 is 16 amino acids long. The sample is drawn from a study of T cell responses to AZD1222 COVID-19 vaccine. Study at large: The analysis combined second doses at about 4 or about 12 weeks.

General study results and limits: Nearly half of spike-specific TCRs reportedly target unmutated variant regions. Recipients of AZD1222 seropositive at baseline numbered only 5 to 7.

The chain has TRBV21-1 and TRBJ2-7; the table's D gene call, TRBD1, was not cross checked with the DNA. TRBV21-1 is a pseudogene locus. Here the sequenced sample was peripheral blood, taken on day 0 of AZD1222 vaccination. This receptor was taken from an adult in good health. The CDR3 sequence is CASSKAGDREGREQYF. In nucleotides, the CDR3 is TGTGCCAGCAGCAAAGCCGGGGACAGGGAAGGTCGAGAGCAGTACTTC.